This T cell receptor beta chain is drawn from a study of beta chain features in type 1 diabetes. Background on the study: Patients and healthy donors were similar in age, gender and cell yields. Overall study results and limits: Type 1 diabetes patients had TCRB CDR3s that were shorter (moderately but significantly so) in all four CD4+ subsets. For cells with high TCR expression, cDNA sequencing could yield over-representation.

A word on this clone: Its antigen is not known.

The sequenced template was cDNA made from the entire isolated RNA. Sequencing was performed with immunoSEQ multiplex PCR; in TCRdb, only in-frame clones are kept and a portion is missing. Here the sample spans about 260,000 clones, around 21% being singletons. What was sequenced was naive CD4+ T cells from blood. The TCR was taken from a woman between 40 and 50 years old with type 1 diabetes.

CDR3 sequence (DNA): TGTGCCAGCAGCTTAAGTGGGGACAAAGATACGCAGTATTTT. It translates to CASSLSGDKDTQYF. This chain connects TRBV7-3 to TRBJ2-3, with a weak D call TRBD1 (6 bases). CDR3 length: 14 residues. The V end was cut by 1 base, the J end by 5 bases, with 10 bases between. From germline, CDR1 is SGHTA and CDR2 FQGTGA.